The sequence of this T cell receptor beta chain was determined in a study of OX40 agonist ivuxolimab in advanced cancers. In the study overall: At doses from 0.01 to 10 mg/kg, patients were given intravenous ivuxolimab every 2 weeks. A partial response was reached by three patients: one with hepatocellular carcinoma and two with cutaneous melanoma.

Data came from immunoSEQ multiplex PCR; TCRdb stores just in-frame clones and leaves some out. The sample lists 27,000 or so clones; about four fifths were seen once. Study-level findings and limits: Compared with CD4+, CD8+ T cells on average had more expanded clones. Within 6 weeks, CD4+ and CD8+ blood T cells expanded clonally at 0.1 to 3.0 mg/kg.

Deletions cut 4 bases from V and 4 bases from J, with 14 bases between. The CDR3 is made up of 16 amino acids. The germline gives CDR1 MNHEY, CDR2 SVGAGI. Worth noting for this clone: What it recognizes is unknown.

This receptor was identified in an adult with an advanced solid tumor such as melanoma, head and neck, liver or kidney cancer. This chain uses TRBV6-5 with TRBJ1-6; TRBD1 is a possible D gene (5 bases). Sequencing was performed on CD4+ or CD8+ T cells sorted from blood, taken in a trial of the OX40 agonist ivuxolimab. CDR3 sequence: CASSLQRGLYNSPLHF. CDR3 nucleotide sequence: TGTGCCAGCAGTTTACAGAGGGGATTGTATAATTCACCCCTCCACTTT.